These 3 T cell receptor beta chains share one sample of origin, sequenced in a study of human T cells and chemical hapten exposure. Time point denoted: pre-sensitization, week 0. Treatment given: therapeutic diphenylcyclopropenone sensitization with weekly scalp DPC. From the RACE reads, TCRdb called clonotypes with MiXCR, one entry per CDR3 protein. The sample holds 200,000 to 300,000 distinct CDR3 sequences, 7.5% to 9% seen once. The source material was whole blood, sampled in connection with sensitization to the hapten diphenylcyclopropenone (DPC). The receptors originated from a woman between 35 and 50 years old with alopecia areata. Some clones in this sample may be carry-over from other donors' samples.

About this clonotype: The junction differs from germline at one of its ends, possibly a read error. The chain recombines TRBV6-6 with TRBJ2-3; 9 nucleotides match TRBD2. Per germline, CDR1 MNHNY and CDR2 SVGAGI (reference sequence). CDR3 size: 15 residues. CDR3 protein: CTSSSGGRAVDTQYF. In DNA form, the CDR3 reads TGTACCAGCAGTTCTGGCGGGAGGGCCGTTGATACGCAGTATTTT.

In this sample, this clonotype turned up a few times. V and J are TRBV27 and TRBJ2-7; possible D gene TRBD1, 6 bases. Germline V gene data show CDR1 as MNHEY and CDR2 as SMNVEV (reference sequence). CDR3 size: 15 residues. Trimming took off 6 bases at V and 3 bases at J, with 18 bases between the two ends. The CDR3 region has the DNA TGTGCCAGCAGAACAGGGAAGACTTTCTTCTACGAGCAGTACTTC. It translates to CASRTGKTFFYEQYF.

In this sample, this clonotype turned up many times. The CDR3 DNA sequence: TGTGCCAGCAGTTTATATGCCGACAGCCCTTTGAACACTGAAGCTTTCTTT. Translation gives CASSLYADSPLNTEAFF. The J gene is TRBJ1-1, the V gene TRBV27, with D perhaps TRBD1 (5 bases). Germline V gene sequence: CDR1 MNHEY, CDR2 SMNVEV (reference sequence). CDR3 length: 17 amino acids. V lost 1 base to trimming and J lost 0 bases, with 15 bases between them.